The 3 T cell receptor beta chains below come from one sample, sequenced in a study of pediatric ulcerative colitis. TCRdb's table, derived via immunoSEQ multiplex PCR, lists solely in-frame clones and lacks some. The repertoire holds tens of thousands of clones, with around 86% as singletons. Sequencing input: blood. Receptor source: a boy between 10 and 17 years old who was a control in a study of pediatric ulcerative colitis.

V gene TRBV15 combines with J gene TRBJ1-4; no reliable D call. In germline, CDR1 is LNHNV, CDR2 YYDKDF (reference sequence). CDR3 length equals 17 residues. Between the trimmed V and J ends, which lost 1 base and 6 bases, there was a span of 18 bases. In nucleotides, the CDR3 is TGTGCCACCAGCAGAGGGGTTTCGAGCCGAGGGTATGAAAAACTGTTTTTT. Translated, it gives CATSRGVSSRGYEKLFF.

CDR3 sequence: CASSVSGQGFWNTEAFF. Written as DNA, the CDR3 is TGTGCCAGCAGCGTTTCGGGACAGGGTTTTTGGAACACTGAAGCTTTCTTT. The V call is TRBV13, the J call TRBJ1-1, with 9 bases aligning to TRBD1. The CDR3 loop spans 17 amino acids. V dropped 5 bases and J dropped 1; count of bases not matched to a gene: 11. The V gene's germline CDR1 is PRHDT and CDR2 FYEKMQ (reference sequence).

The J gene is TRBJ1-2, the V gene TRBV19, with 9 bases matching TRBD1. With 5 bases clipped from V and 0 bases from J, the junction kept 16 bases outside the gene matches. Per the germline V gene, CDR1 is LNHDA and CDR2 is SQIVND (reference sequence). CDR3 length: 19 amino acids. In DNA form, the CDR3 reads TGTGCCAGTAGTCCGCAAGGAACCGGGACAGGGCCTCCTAACTATGGCTACACCTTC. Translation: CASSPQGTGTGPPNYGYTF.